The TCR beta chain described here comes from a study of T-cell memory formation after mild COVID-19. As for the study in general: TCR clustering was largely donor specific.

This clonotype was seen repeatedly, ten times or more. What it binds is unknown. V lost 4 bases and J lost 3; bases outside the gene matches: 8. The V gene's germline CDR1 is SEHNR and CDR2 FQNEAQ (reference sequence). The CDR3 sequence is 15 residues long. Study results and limitations: The appearance of some responding clones in pre-infection memory suggested that cross-reactive memory joined. Second-wave clones with a day 37 peak had unconfirmed SARS-CoV-2 specificity.

Barcoded TCR alpha and TCR beta cDNA libraries with UMIs came from 5'RACE using constant-segment primers. TCRdb passed the 5' RACE reads through MiXCR, listing each CDR3 protein once. The data hold about 620,000 distinct CDR3 sequences, with over 15% observed a single time. The receptor comes from an adult woman who had mild COVID-19 (a few samples of this study predate the infection). Cell type and time point are not known. The J gene is TRBJ2-7, the V gene TRBV7-9; TRBD2 agrees at 8 bases. Sequenced: PBMCs or a T cell subset sorted from them (not recorded which). The DNA of the CDR3 is TGTGCCAGCAGCTCAATGACCGGGACTAGCTACGAGCAGTACTTC. Its translation: CASSSMTGTSYEQYF. Combining the CDR3 with reference TRBV7-9 and TRBJ2-7 gives the whole variable domain DTGVSQNPRHKITKRGQNVTFRCDPISEHNRLYWYRQTLGQGPEFLTYFQNEAQLEKSRLLSDRFSAERPKGSFSTLEIQRTEQGDSAMYLCASSSMTGTSYEQYFGPGTRLTVT.